This T cell receptor beta chain was observed in a study of tissue T cells after allogeneic stem cell transplantation. General observations from the study: Motif-based clustering found tissue-specific repertoire signatures shared across patients, though few clones were shared. Blood and spleen captured only part of the tissue TCR repertoire. Anatomically similar tissues had similar TCR repertoires within each patient.

By frequency in the sample, this clone is medium-sized (0.01 to 0.1%). No antigen is known for it. Genes here carry mouse names. The CDR3 goes on 1 residue after the read ends, and that part is filled in from the germline J gene. Trimming at V came to 6 bases and at J to 4 bases, leaving 2 bases not matched to a gene. Germline V gives CDR1 KGHPV, CDR2 FQNQEV (reference sequence). The CDR3 is 13 amino acids. Some clones are missing from TCRdb's copy, which holds only in-frame ones; the method was immunoSEQ multiplex PCR. The data show 6,400 or so clones, around 50% seen once. Time point noted: mouse harvest day 7 after allogeneic transplant. Mouse grafts combined 10^7 T-cell-depleted bone marrow cells with 10^6 splenic CD5+ T cells. B6 (H2b) cells into BALB/c (H2d) mice; tissues taken at day 7 or 14.

The source is a female BALB/c mouse given C57BL/6 T cells with graft-versus-host disease after an allogeneic hematopoietic cell transplant. The chain joins TRBV26 to TRBJ2-1; TRBD1 matches 8 bases. Sequenced sample: gut tissue. CDR3 bases read: TGTGCCAGCAGCCAGGGGGCATATGCTGAGCAGTTC. Translated, it gives CASSQGAYAEQF. The whole CDR3 sequence is CASSQGAYAEQFF.